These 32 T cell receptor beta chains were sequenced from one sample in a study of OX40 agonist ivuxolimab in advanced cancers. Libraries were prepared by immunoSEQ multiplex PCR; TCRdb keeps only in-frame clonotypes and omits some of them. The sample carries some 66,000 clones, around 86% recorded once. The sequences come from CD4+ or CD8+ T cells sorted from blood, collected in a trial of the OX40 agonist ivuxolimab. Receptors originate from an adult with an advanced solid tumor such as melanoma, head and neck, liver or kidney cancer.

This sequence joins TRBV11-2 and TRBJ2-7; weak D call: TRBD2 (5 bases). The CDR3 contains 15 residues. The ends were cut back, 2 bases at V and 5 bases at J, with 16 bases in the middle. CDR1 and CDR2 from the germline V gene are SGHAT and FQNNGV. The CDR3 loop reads CASSLNPTSIHEQYF. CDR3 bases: TGTGCCAGCAGCTTAAACCCTACTAGTATCCACGAGCAGTACTTC.

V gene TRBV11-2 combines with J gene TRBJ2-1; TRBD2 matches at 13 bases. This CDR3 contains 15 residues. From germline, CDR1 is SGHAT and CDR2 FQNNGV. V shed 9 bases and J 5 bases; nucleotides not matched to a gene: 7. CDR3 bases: TGTGCCAGGGGGGGACTAGCGGGACCACACAATGAGCAGTTCTTC. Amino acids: CARGGLAGPHNEQFF.

DNA for the CDR3: TGTGCCAGCAGCCATGACAGGGATTTCGAGCAGTACTTC. Translation: CASSHDRDFEQYF. The chain joins TRBV7-9 to TRBJ2-7; 7 bases match TRBD1. This CDR3 comprises 13 residues. Germline loops: CDR1 SEHNR, CDR2 FQNEAQ (reference sequence). Germline trimming cut 5 bases from V and 6 bases from J; bases unmatched to any gene: 7.

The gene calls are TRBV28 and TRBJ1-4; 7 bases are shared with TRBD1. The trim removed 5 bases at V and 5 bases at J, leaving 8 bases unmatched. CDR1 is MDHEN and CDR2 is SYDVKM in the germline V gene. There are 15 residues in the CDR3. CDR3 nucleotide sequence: TGTGCCAGCAGTCTTACAGGGGCGGGGAATGAAAAACTGTTTTTT. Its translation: CASSLTGAGNEKLFF. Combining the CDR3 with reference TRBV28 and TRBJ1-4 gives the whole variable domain DVKVTQSSRYLVKRTGEKVFLECVQDMDHENMFWYRQDPGLGLRLIYFSYDVKMKEKGDIPEGYSVSREKKERFSLILESASTNQTSMYLCASSLTGAGNEKLFFGSGTQLSVL.

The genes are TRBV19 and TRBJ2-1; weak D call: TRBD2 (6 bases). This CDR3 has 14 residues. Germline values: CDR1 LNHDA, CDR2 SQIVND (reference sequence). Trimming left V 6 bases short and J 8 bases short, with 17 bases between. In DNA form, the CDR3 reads TGTGCCAGTAGGCGGGGCTCCGCGGCCCATGAGCAGTTCTTC. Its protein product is CASRRGSAAHEQFF.

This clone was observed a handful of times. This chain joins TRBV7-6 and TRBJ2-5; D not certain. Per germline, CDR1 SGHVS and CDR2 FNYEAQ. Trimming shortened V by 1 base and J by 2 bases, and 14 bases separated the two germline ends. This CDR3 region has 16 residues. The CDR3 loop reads CASSLGTAMLQETQYF. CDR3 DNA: TGTGCCAGCAGCTTAGGCACCGCCATGCTACAAGAGACCCAGTACTTC.

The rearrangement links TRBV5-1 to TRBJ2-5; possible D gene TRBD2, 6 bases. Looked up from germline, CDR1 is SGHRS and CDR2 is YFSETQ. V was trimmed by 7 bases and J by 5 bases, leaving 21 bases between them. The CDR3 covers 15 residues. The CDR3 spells CASEEGSRRVETQYF. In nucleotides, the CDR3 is TGCGCCAGCGAGGAGGGGTCTCGCAGGGTCGAGACCCAGTACTTC. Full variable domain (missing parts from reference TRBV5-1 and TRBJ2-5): KAGVTQTPRYLIKTRGQQVTLSCSPISGHRSVSWYQQTPGQGLQFLFEYFSETQRNKGNFPGRFSGRQFSNSRSEMNVSTLELGDSALYLCASEEGSRRVETQYFGPGTRLLVL.

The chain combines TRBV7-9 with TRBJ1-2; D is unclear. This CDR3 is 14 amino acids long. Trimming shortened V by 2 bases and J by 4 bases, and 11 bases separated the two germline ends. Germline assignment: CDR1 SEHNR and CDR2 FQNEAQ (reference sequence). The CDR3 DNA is TGTGCCAGCAGCTTAAGTTGGAACAGCTATGGCTACACCTTC. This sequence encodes CASSLSWNSYGYTF.

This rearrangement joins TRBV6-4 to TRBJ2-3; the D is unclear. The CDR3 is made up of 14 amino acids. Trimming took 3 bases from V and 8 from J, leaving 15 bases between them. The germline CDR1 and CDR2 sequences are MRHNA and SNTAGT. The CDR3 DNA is TGTGCCAGCAGTGAGCAACGGGCCTCGGGTACGCAGTATTTT. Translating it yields CASSEQRASGTQYF.

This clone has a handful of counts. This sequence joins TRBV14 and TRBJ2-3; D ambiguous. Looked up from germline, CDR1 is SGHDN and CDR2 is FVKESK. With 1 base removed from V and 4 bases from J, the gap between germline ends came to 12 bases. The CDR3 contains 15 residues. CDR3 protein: CASSQGLRGADTQYF. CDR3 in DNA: TGTGCCAGCAGCCAAGGACTTAGAGGAGCAGATACGCAGTATTTT.

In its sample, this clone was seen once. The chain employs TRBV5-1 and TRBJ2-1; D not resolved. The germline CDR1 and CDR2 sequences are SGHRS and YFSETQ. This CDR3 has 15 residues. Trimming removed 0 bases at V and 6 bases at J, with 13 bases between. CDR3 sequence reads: CASSLAASKFNEQFF. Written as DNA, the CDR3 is TGCGCCAGCAGCTTGGCGGCTAGTAAATTCAATGAGCAGTTCTTC.

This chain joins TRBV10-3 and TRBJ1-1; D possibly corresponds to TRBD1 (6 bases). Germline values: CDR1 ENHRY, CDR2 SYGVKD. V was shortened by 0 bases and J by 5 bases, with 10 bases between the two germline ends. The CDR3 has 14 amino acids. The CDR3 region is CAISESGRGTEAFF. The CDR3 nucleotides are TGTGCCATCAGTGAGTCGGGCAGGGGAACTGAAGCTTTCTTT.

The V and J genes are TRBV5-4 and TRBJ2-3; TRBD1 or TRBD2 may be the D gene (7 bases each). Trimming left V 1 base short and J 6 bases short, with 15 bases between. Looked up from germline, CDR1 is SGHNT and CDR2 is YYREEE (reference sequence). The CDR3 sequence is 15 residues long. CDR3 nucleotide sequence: TGTGCCAGCAGCTTGATCAGGGGGAGGGCGGATACGCAGTATTTT. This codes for CASSLIRGRADTQYF.

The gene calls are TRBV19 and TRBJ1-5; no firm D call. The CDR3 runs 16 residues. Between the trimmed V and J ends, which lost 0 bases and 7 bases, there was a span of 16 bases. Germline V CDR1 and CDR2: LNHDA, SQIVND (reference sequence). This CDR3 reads CASSIDPERLSQPQHF. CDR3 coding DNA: TGTGCCAGTAGTATAGATCCGGAGCGGTTATCGCAGCCCCAGCATTTT.

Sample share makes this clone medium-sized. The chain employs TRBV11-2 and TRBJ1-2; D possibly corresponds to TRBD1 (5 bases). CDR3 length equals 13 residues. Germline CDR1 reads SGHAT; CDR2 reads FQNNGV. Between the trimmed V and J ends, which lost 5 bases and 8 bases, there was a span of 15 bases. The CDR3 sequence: CASSHDRASGYTF. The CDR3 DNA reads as TGTGCCAGCAGCCACGACAGAGCCAGCGGCTACACCTTC.

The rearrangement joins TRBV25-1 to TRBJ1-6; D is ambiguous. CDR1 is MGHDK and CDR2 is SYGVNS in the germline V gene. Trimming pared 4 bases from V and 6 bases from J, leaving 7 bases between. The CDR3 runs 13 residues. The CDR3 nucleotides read TGTGCCAGCAGTGCCAGCGCTAATTCACCCCTCCACTTT. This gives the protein CASSASANSPLHF.

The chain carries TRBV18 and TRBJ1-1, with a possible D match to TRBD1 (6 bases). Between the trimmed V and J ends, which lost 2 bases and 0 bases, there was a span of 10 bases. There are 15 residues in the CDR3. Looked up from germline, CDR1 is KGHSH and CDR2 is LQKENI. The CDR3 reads CASSPSGAVNTEAFF. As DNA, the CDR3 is TGTGCCAGCTCACCATCAGGGGCAGTGAACACTGAAGCTTTCTTT.

Written as DNA, the CDR3 is TGTGCCAGCAGCTATACTAGCGGGAGGGGCTACGAGCAGTACTTC. It specifies CASSYTSGRGYEQYF. The chain recombines TRBV28 with TRBJ2-7, with 13 bases matching TRBD2. V lost 6 bases and J lost 3; bases outside the gene matches: 5. The CDR3 consists of 15 residues. CDR1 MDHEN and CDR2 SYDVKM come from the germline V gene. The full variable domain, with the rest looked up from reference TRBV28 and TRBJ2-7, is DVKVTQSSRYLVKRTGEKVFLECVQDMDHENMFWYRQDPGLGLRLIYFSYDVKMKEKGDIPEGYSVSREKKERFSLILESASTNQTSMYLCASSYTSGRGYEQYFGPGTRLTVT.

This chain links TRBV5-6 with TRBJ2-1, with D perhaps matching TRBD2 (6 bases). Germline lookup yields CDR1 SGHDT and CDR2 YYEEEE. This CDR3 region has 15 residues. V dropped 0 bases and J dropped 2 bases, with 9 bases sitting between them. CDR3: CASSLVGGAYNEQFF. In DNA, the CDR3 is TGTGCCAGCAGCTTGGTTGGCGGGGCCTACAATGAGCAGTTCTTC.

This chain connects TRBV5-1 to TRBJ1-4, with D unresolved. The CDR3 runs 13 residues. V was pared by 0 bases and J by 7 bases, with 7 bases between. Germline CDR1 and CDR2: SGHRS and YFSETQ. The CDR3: CASSLATGEKLFF. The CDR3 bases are TGCGCCAGCAGCTTGGCGACGGGTGAAAAACTGTTTTTT.

CDR3 sequence (DNA): TGTGCCAGCAGTTTAGGGGGAGGCCCCTCCTACGAGCAGTACTTC. It codes for CASSLGGGPSYEQYF. The genes are TRBV27 and TRBJ2-7, with a possible D match to TRBD2 (6 bases). V was shortened by 2 bases and J by 0 bases, with 11 bases between the two germline ends. Germline loops: CDR1 MNHEY, CDR2 SMNVEV (reference sequence). The CDR3 length is 15 residues.

CDR3: CASSYSGLAGAGWFF. The CDR3 DNA sequence: TGTGCCAGCAGTTACTCGGGGCTAGCGGGGGCGGGGTGGTTCTTC. This sequence joins TRBV6-5 and TRBJ2-1, with 10 bases lining up with TRBD2. CDR1 MNHEY and CDR2 SVGAGI come from the germline V gene. CDR3 size: 15 residues. J was trimmed by 15 bases and V by 0 bases; bases with no gene match: 11.

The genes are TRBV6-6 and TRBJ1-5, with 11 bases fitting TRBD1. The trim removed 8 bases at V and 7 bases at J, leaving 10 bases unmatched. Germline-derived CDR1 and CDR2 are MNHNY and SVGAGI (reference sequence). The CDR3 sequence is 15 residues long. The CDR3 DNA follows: TGTGCCAGCCTTTCGGACAGGGGGCAGGAGCAGCCCCAGCATTTT. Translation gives CASLSDRGQEQPQHF.

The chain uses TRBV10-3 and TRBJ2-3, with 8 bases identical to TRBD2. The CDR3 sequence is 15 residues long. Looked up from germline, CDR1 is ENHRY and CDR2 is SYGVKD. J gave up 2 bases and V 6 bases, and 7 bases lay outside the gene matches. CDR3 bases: TGTGCCATCAGCGTGATAGCGGGGTACACAGATACGCAGTATTTT. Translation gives CAISVIAGYTDTQYF.

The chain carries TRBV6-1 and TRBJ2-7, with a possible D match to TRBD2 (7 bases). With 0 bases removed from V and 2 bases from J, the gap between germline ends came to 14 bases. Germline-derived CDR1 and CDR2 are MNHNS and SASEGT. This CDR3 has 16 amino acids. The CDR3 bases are TGTGCCAGCAGTGAAGCGGCGGGGGCCCCCCCCTACGAGCAGTACTTC. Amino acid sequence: CASSEAAGAPPYEQYF.

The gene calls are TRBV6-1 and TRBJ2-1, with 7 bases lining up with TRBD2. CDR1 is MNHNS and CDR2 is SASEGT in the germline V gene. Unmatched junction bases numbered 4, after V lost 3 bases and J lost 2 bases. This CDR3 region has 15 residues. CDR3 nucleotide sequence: TGTGCCAGCAGTGAGACAAGCGGGGCCTACAATGAGCAGTTCTTC. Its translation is CASSETSGAYNEQFF.

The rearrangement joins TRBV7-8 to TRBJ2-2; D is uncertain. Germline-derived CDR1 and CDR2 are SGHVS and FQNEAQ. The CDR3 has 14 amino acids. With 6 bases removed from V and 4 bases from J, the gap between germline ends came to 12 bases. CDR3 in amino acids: CASRVLATTGELFF. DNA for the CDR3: TGTGCCAGCAGGGTTTTGGCCACCACCGGGGAGCTGTTTTTT.

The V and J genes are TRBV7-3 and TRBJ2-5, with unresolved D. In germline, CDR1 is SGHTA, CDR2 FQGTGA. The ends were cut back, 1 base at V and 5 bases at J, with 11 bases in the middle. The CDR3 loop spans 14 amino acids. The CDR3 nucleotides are TGTGCCAGCAGCTTAAATGGTCTAGGGGAGACCCAGTACTTC. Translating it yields CASSLNGLGETQYF.

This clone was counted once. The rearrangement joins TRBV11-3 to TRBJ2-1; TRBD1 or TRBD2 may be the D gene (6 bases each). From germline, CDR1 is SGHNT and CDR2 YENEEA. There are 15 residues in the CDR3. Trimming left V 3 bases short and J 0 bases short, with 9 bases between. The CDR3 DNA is TGTGCCAGCAGCTTTGGGGGGCTCTCCTACAATGAGCAGTTCTTC. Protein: CASSFGGLSYNEQFF. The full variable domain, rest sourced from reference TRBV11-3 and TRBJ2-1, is EAGVVQSPRYKIIEKKQPVAFWCNPISGHNTLYWYLQNLGQGPELLIRYENEEAVDDSQLPKDRFSAERLKGVDSTLKIQPAELGDSAVYLCASSFGGLSYNEQFFGPGTRLTVL.

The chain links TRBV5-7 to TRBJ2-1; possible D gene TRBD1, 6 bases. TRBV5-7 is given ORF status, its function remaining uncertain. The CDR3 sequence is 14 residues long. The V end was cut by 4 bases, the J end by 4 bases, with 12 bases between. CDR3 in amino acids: CASSEKDSYNEQFF. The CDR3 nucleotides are TGTGCCAGCAGCGAAAAGGACAGTTACAATGAGCAGTTCTTC.

CDR3 protein: CASSLGRGGRGTYEQYF. The CDR3 DNA is TGTGCCAGCAGCTTAGGAAGGGGAGGGCGGGGAACCTACGAGCAGTACTTC. The rearrangement joins TRBV7-2 to TRBJ2-7; 7 positions match TRBD2. CDR3 length equals 17 residues. After removal of 1 base from V and 2 bases from J, the junction contained 11 bases not matched to a gene. Germline V lookup: CDR1 SGHTA, CDR2 FQGNSA.

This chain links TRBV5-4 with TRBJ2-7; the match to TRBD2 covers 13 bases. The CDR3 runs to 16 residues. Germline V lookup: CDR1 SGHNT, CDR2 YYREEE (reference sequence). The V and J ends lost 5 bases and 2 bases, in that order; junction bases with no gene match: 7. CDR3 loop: CASSLRLAGGAYEQYF. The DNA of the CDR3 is TGTGCCAGCAGTCTTCGACTAGCGGGAGGAGCCTACGAGCAGTACTTC.